This entry lists 22 T cell receptor beta chains sequenced from one sample in a study of technical replicates of blood from several donors (dated by TCRdb to about 2017). Library method: the immunoSEQ multiplex PCR assay. The clones in this table, taken by TCRdb from immuneACCESS, are in-frame only. Not every clone is retained; where verified, under half of the shortfall comes from an unresolved V gene, and the cause of the rest is unknown. Within this sample are about 70,000 clones, with just under 95% of them counted one time only. The biggest ten clones account for about 0.38% of the sample. Sequenced: T cells isolated from PBMCs. The receptors originated from a human donor in good health.

The rearrangement joins TRBV11-2 to TRBJ2-7; 8 positions match TRBD2. The CDR3 loop spans 14 amino acids. Germline values: CDR1 SGHAT, CDR2 FQNNGV. V was clipped by 0 bases and J by 4 bases; unmatched bases: 2. CDR3 loop: CASSLDSGTYEQYF. CDR3 coding DNA: TGTGCCAGCAGCTTAGATAGCGGGACGTACGAGCAGTACTTC.

The chain carries TRBV2 and TRBJ2-2; D unclear. CDR1 is SNHLY, CDR2 FYNNEI, per germline. The CDR3 is 12 residues long. V was trimmed by 0 bases and J by 13 bases, leaving 9 bases between them. The CDR3 here is CASSEATFRLFF. The CDR3 DNA follows: TGTGCCAGCAGTGAAGCGACTTTCCGGCTGTTTTTT. Full variable domain (remainder filled in from reference TRBV2 and TRBJ2-2): EPEVTQTPSHQVTQMGQEVILRCVPISNHLYFYWYRQILGQKVEFLVSFYNNEISEKSEIFDDQFSVERPDGSNFTLKIRSTKLEDSAMYFCASSEATFRLFFGEGSRLTVL.

The genes are TRBV30 and TRBJ2-7; 7 bases fit TRBD2. In germline, CDR1 is GTSNPN, CDR2 SVGIG (reference sequence). The ends lost 1 base at V and 11 bases at J; junction bases unmatched: 5. The CDR3 loop spans 11 amino acids. The CDR3 is CAWSGLAEKYF. In nucleotides, the CDR3 is TGTGCCTGGAGTGGACTAGCTGAGAAGTACTTC.

The chain recombines TRBV7-3 with TRBJ1-1; D remains ambiguous. CDR1 is SGHTA, CDR2 FQGTGA, per germline. Trimming shortened V by 5 bases and J by 3 bases, and 13 bases separated the two germline ends. The length of the CDR3 is 14 residues. The CDR3 spells CASSTSASDTEAFF. CDR3 sequence (DNA): TGTGCCAGCAGCACGTCAGCGTCCGACACTGAAGCTTTCTTT.

This rearrangement joins TRBV6-5 to TRBJ2-5; TRBD2 aligns across 9 bases. The CDR3 totals 15 residues. Germline V CDR1 and CDR2: MNHEY, SVGAGI. V lost 8 bases and J lost 5; bases outside the gene matches: 12. This CDR3 is CASFPTSGEGETQYF. DNA of the CDR3: TGTGCCAGCTTCCCGACTAGCGGAGAGGGGGAGACCCAGTACTTC.

The chain employs TRBV2 and TRBJ1-3; the match to TRBD1 covers 7 bases. V lost 2 bases, J lost 4 bases, and 14 bases stayed unmatched. From germline, CDR1 is SNHLY and CDR2 FYNNEI. The CDR3 runs 18 residues. In nucleotides, the CDR3 is TGTGCCAGCAGTGAATTAAAGGGGGCAGTACAGTCCGGAAACACCATATATTTT. Its protein is CASSELKGAVQSGNTIYF. The full variable domain, with the rest looked up from reference TRBV2 and TRBJ1-3, is EPEVTQTPSHQVTQMGQEVILRCVPISNHLYFYWYRQILGQKVEFLVSFYNNEISEKSEIFDDQFSVERPDGSNFTLKIRSTKLEDSAMYFCASSELKGAVQSGNTIYFGEGSWLTVV.

The chain is built from TRBV5-6 and TRBJ1-5, with D unresolved. The germline CDR1 and CDR2 sequences are SGHDT and YYEEEE. CDR3 length: 15 residues. The V and J ends lost 1 base and 1 base respectively, with 9 bases between them. The CDR3 bases are TGTGCCAGCAGCTTGTCTCGGGGAAGCAATCAGCCCCAGCATTTT. Translation gives CASSLSRGSNQPQHF. Full variable domain (remainder filled in from reference TRBV5-6 and TRBJ1-5): DAGVTQSPTHLIKTRGQQVTLRCSPKSGHDTVSWYQQALGQGPQFIFQYYEEEERQRGNFPDRFSGHQFPNYSSELNVNALLLGDSALYLCASSLSRGSNQPQHFGDGTRLSIL.

The chain has TRBV19 and TRBJ1-5; the D is unclear. The V end was cut by 3 bases, the J end by 3 bases, with 9 bases between. CDR3 size: 14 residues. Germline V gene lookup returns CDR1 LNHDA and CDR2 SQIVND (reference sequence). The CDR3 region has the DNA TGTGCCAGTAGTATTACGGTATTCAATCAGCCCCAGCATTTT. Protein product: CASSITVFNQPQHF.

The chain is built from TRBV30 and TRBJ2-3; D remains ambiguous. Germline-derived CDR1 and CDR2 are GTSNPN and SVGIG (reference sequence). The CDR3 consists of 13 residues. V was shortened by 6 bases and J by 0 bases, with 10 bases between the two germline ends. The DNA for the CDR3 is TGTGCCTGCGTCAAGCGTAGCACAGATACGCAGTATTTT. It encodes CACVKRSTDTQYF.

The chain joins TRBV2 to TRBJ2-7, with D perhaps matching TRBD2 (5 bases). The germline CDR1 and CDR2 sequences are SNHLY and FYNNEI. The CDR3 contains 14 residues. The V and J ends lost 8 bases and 4 bases respectively, with 18 bases between them. The CDR3 sequence is CASETGPGIYEQYF. The CDR3 DNA sequence: TGTGCCAGCGAGACCGGACCGGGGATATACGAGCAGTACTTC.

The V call is TRBV6-5, the J call TRBJ2-5; D uncertain. Germline V gene data show CDR1 as MNHEY and CDR2 as SVGAGI. V shed 6 bases and J shed 4 bases, with 18 bases lying between them. The CDR3 sequence is 15 residues long. The CDR3 sequence: CASSPRLGGGETQYF. For the CDR3, the DNA is TGTGCCAGCAGCCCTCGGCTAGGCGGTGGAGAGACCCAGTACTTC.

The chain recombines TRBV7-3 with TRBJ1-2, with D uncertain. V lost 2 bases and J lost 4, with 14 bases in between. This CDR3 region has 15 residues. Looked up from germline, CDR1 is SGHTA and CDR2 is FQGTGA. This chain's CDR3 is CASSLGLQPIYGYTF. The CDR3 DNA reads TGTGCCAGCAGCTTAGGGTTACAGCCCATCTATGGCTACACCTTC.

J is TRBJ2-1 and V is TRBV11-2; TRBD2 might be the D (5 bases). V lost 4 bases and J lost 6, with 22 bases in between. Germline V gene sequence: CDR1 SGHAT, CDR2 FQNNGV. CDR3 length: 17 residues. The CDR3 loop reads CASSSLSPTGSLNEQFF. The CDR3 region has the DNA TGTGCCAGCAGCTCATTGAGCCCCACGGGGAGCCTCAATGAGCAGTTCTTC.

DNA for the CDR3: TGTGCCAGCAGCTTAAATTCTCTCTGGCAGGGAAACACCGGGGAGCTGTTTTTT. Translating it yields CASSLNSLWQGNTGELFF. This chain connects TRBV7-2 to TRBJ2-2, with D perhaps TRBD1 (5 bases). Germline CDR1 and CDR2: SGHTA and FQGNSA. The V end lost 2 bases, the J end lost 2 bases, and 18 bases lay between the germline ends. The CDR3 runs 18 residues.

CDR3 residues: CATQREGNTGELFF. Here the CDR3 DNA reads TGTGCCACCCAGCGGGAGGGGAACACCGGGGAGCTGTTTTTT. The chain is built from TRBV7-6 and TRBJ2-2; TRBD2 matches at 10 bases. CDR1 and CDR2 (germline): SGHVS, FNYEAQ. After removal of 10 bases from V and 1 base from J, the junction contained 3 bases not matched to a gene. The CDR3 spans 14 residues. Full variable domain (rest looked up from reference TRBV7-6 and TRBJ2-2): GAGVSQSPRYKVTKRGQDVALRCDPISGHVSLYWYRQALGQGPEFLTYFNYEAQQDKSGLPNDRFSAERPEGSISTLTIQRTEQRDSAMYRCATQREGNTGELFFGEGSRLTVL.

This clone appeared a few times. The rearrangement uses TRBV27 and TRBJ1-1; D might be TRBD1 (5 bases). The CDR3 totals 13 residues. Germline V gene data show CDR1 as MNHEY and CDR2 as SMNVEV (reference sequence). Trimming stripped 5 bases from V and 1 base from J, with 8 bases between. The CDR3 here is CASSKTANTEAFF. CDR3 bases: TGTGCCAGCAGTAAGACAGCGAACACTGAAGCTTTCTTT.

The rearrangement uses TRBV30 and TRBJ1-5, with a tentative D call TRBD1 (5 bases). The CDR3 extends over 15 amino acids. Germline values: CDR1 GTSNPN, CDR2 SVGIG (reference sequence). V shed 0 bases and J shed 0 bases, with 9 bases lying between them. CDR3 residues: CAWSVGGFSNQPQHF. DNA of the CDR3: TGTGCCTGGAGTGTTGGGGGGTTTAGCAATCAGCCCCAGCATTTT.

The chain links TRBV6-1 to TRBJ1-2; 11 nucleotides agree with TRBD1. In germline, CDR1 is MNHNS, CDR2 SASEGT. This CDR3 has 14 residues. The V gene end was trimmed by 7 bases and the J gene end by 8 bases; junction bases not matched to a gene: 9. Written as DNA, the CDR3 is TGTGCCAGCATAGGACAGGGGGCATTGAGGGGCTACACCTTC. Its protein product is CASIGQGALRGYTF.

This rearrangement joins TRBV5-4 to TRBJ1-4; TRBD1 matches 7 bases. Per the germline V gene, CDR1 is SGHNT and CDR2 is YYREEE (reference sequence). Trimming cost V 6 bases and J 8 bases; bases outside gene matches: 7. CDR3 length: 13 residues. The DNA of the CDR3 is TGTGCCAGCACCTACCTGACAGGGGAAAAACTGTTTTTT. It translates to CASTYLTGEKLFF.

CDR3 sequence: CASSERDRGMNEQYF. CDR3 nucleotides: TGTGCCAGCAGTGAAAGGGACAGGGGAATGAACGAGCAGTACTTC. V and J are TRBV2 and TRBJ2-7; TRBD1 matches 10 bases. The CDR3 spans 15 residues. V was pared by 2 bases and J by 5 bases, with 6 bases of the junction left unmatched. CDR1 is SNHLY, CDR2 FYNNEI, per germline.

The chain joins TRBV7-2 to TRBJ2-3; 9 bases align to TRBD1. Trimming removed 5 bases from V and 4 bases from J; junction bases left unmatched: 13. This CDR3 has 17 amino acids. Germline CDR1 reads SGHTA; CDR2 reads FQGNSA. In DNA, the CDR3 is TGTGCCAGCAGCCCGGGACAGGGCCGGGAGTCCCCAGATACGCAGTATTTT. This codes for CASSPGQGRESPDTQYF.

The chain links TRBV19 to TRBJ2-3, with 13 bases identical to TRBD2. The CDR3 totals 19 residues. The germline V gene has CDR1 LNHDA and CDR2 SQIVND (reference sequence). Trimming cost V 4 bases and J 4 bases; bases outside gene matches: 14. Here the CDR3 reads CASSTLGTSGTRFPDTQYF. In DNA, the CDR3 is TGTGCCAGTAGTACCTTAGGGACTAGCGGGACCAGATTCCCAGATACGCAGTATTTT.